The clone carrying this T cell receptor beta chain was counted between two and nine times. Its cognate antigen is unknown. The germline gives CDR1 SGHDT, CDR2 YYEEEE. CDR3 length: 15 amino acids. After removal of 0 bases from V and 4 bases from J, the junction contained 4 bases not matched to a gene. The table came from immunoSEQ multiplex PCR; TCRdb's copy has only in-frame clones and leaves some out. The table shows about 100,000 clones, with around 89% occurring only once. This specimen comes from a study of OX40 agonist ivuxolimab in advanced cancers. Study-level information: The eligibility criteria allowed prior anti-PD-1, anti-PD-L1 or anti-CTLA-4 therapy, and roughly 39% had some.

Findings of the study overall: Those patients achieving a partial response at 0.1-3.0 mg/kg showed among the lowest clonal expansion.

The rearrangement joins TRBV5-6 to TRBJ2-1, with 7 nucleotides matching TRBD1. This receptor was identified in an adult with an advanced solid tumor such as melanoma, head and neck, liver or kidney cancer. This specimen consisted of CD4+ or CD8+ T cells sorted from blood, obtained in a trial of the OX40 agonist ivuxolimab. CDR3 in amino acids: CASSLDRGRYNEQFF. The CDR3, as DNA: TGTGCCAGCAGCTTGGACAGGGGTAGGTACAATGAGCAGTTCTTC.